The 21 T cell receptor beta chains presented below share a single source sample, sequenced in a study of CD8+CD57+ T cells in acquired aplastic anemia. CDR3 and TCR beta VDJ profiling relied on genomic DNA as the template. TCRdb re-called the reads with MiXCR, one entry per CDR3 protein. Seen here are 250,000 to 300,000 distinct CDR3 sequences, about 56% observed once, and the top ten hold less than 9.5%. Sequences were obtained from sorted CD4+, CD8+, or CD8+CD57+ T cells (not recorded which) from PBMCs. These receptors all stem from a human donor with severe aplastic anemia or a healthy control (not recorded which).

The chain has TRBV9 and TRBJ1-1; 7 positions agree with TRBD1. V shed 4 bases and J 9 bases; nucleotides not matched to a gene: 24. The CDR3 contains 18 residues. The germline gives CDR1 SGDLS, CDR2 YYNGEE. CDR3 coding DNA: TGTGCCAGCAGCCTGGGACGGCAGGGGGGGGAGGAGAATTCTCAAGCTTTCTTT. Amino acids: CASSLGRQGGEENSQAFF.

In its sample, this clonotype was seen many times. Written as DNA, the CDR3 is TGTGCCAGTAGCCAGTTGCGGGGGGAGCCCCAGTACTTC. As protein: CASSQLRGEPQYF. V is TRBV19 and J is TRBJ2-5; 8 positions agree with TRBD2. Germline V gene sequence: CDR1 LNHDA, CDR2 SQIVND (reference sequence). The J segment lost 9 bases and the V segment lost 6 bases, leaving 9 bases of the junction unmatched. This CDR3 is 13 amino acids long. Looking up the rest from reference TRBV19 and TRBJ2-5 gives the full variable domain: DGGITQSPKYLFRKEGQNVTLSCEQNLNHDAMYWYRQDPGQGLRLIYYSQIVNDFQKGDIAEGYSVSREKKESFPLTVTSAQKNPTAFYLCASSQLRGEPQYFGPGTRLLVL.

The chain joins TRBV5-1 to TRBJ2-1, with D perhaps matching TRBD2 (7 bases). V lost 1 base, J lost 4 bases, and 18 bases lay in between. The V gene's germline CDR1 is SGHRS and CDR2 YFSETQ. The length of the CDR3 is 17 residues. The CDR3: CASSLPQGGVNYNEQFF. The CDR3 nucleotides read TGCGCCAGCAGCTTGCCCCAAGGGGGGGTGAATTACAATGAGCAGTTCTTC.

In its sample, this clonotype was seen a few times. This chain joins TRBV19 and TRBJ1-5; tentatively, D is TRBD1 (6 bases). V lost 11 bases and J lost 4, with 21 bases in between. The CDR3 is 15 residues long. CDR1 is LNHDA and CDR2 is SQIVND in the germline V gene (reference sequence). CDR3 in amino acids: CAADGTRGLNQPQHF. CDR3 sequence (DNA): TGTGCCGCAGACGGGACAAGGGGCTTGAATCAGCCCCAGCATTTT.

CDR3 protein: CVTAGRGRGKLFF. In DNA form, the CDR3 reads TGTGTTACAGCGGGCAGGGGCAGAGGAAAACTGTTTTTT. This rearrangement joins TRBV2 to TRBJ1-4; a possible D gene is TRBD1 (6 bases). The germline V gene encodes CDR1 SNHLY and CDR2 FYNNEI. The CDR3 extends over 13 amino acids.

CDR3 in amino acids: CASNPWDREYGYTF. DNA for the CDR3: TGTGCCAGCAATCCGTGGGACAGGGAGTATGGCTACACCTTC. The chain joins TRBV2 to TRBJ1-2, with 9 bases identical to TRBD1. CDR1 SNHLY and CDR2 FYNNEI come from the germline V gene. CDR3 length: 14 residues. Germline trimming cut 7 bases from V and 5 bases from J; bases unmatched to any gene: 8.

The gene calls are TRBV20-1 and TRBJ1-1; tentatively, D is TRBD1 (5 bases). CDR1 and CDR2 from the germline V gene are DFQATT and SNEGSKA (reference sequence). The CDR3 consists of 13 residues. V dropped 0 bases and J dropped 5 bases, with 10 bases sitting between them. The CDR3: CSARDTGLTEAFF. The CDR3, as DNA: TGCAGTGCTAGAGATACGGGGCTGACTGAAGCTTTCTTT.

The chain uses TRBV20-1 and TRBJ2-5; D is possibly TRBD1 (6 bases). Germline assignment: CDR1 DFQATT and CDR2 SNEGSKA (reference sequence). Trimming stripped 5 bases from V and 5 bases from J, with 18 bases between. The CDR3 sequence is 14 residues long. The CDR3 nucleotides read TGCAGTGCTCCTCAAACAGGGTATTGGGAGACCCAGTACTTC. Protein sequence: CSAPQTGYWETQYF.

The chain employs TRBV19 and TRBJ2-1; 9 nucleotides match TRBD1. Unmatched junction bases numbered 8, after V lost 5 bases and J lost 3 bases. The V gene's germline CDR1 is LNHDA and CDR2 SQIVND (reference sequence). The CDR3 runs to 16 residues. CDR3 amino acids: CASSGYRGRDYNEQFF. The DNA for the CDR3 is TGTGCCAGTAGTGGATACAGGGGGCGAGACTACAATGAGCAGTTCTTC. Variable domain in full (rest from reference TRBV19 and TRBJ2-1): DGGITQSPKYLFRKEGQNVTLSCEQNLNHDAMYWYRQDPGQGLRLIYYSQIVNDFQKGDIAEGYSVSREKKESFPLTVTSAQKNPTAFYLCASSGYRGRDYNEQFFGPGTRLTVL.

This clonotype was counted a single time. The CDR3 DNA follows: TGTGCCAGCAGCGTAGAGCGCGGGGGCTACACCTTC. Amino acids: CASSVERGGYTF. This chain connects TRBV9 to TRBJ1-2; unclear D gene. This CDR3 comprises 12 residues. The germline V gene has CDR1 SGDLS and CDR2 YYNGEE. Trimming took 0 bases from V and 8 from J, leaving 8 bases between them.

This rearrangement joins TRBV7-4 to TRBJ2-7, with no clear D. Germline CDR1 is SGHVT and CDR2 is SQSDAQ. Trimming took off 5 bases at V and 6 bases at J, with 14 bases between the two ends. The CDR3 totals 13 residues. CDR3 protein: CASSQKELSEQYF. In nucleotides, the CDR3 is TGTGCCAGCAGCCAAAAGGAGCTGAGCGAGCAGTACTTC.

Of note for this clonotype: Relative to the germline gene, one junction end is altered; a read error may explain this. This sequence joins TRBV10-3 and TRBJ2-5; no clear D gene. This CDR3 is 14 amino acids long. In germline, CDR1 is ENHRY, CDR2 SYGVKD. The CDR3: CAINESGREETQYF. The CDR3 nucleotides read TGTGCCATCAATGAGTCTGGGCGCGAGGAGACCCAGTACTTC.

The CDR3 nucleotides are TGCGCCAGCAGCCTCGGACTAGCGGGACACGAGCAGTACTTC. Amino acids: CASSLGLAGHEQYF. The chain recombines TRBV5-1 with TRBJ2-7, with 12 bases matching TRBD2. Germline assignment: CDR1 SGHRS and CDR2 YFSETQ. Germline trimming cut 4 bases from V and 5 bases from J; bases unmatched to any gene: 4. CDR3 length: 14 amino acids.

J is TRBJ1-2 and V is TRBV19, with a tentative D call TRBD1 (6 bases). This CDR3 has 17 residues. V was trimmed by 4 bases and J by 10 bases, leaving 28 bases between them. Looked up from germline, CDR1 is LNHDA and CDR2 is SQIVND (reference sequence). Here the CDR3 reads CASSTLKAGASSRDYTF. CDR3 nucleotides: TGTGCCAGTAGTACCCTTAAGGCAGGGGCCTCCTCGAGGGACTACACCTTC.

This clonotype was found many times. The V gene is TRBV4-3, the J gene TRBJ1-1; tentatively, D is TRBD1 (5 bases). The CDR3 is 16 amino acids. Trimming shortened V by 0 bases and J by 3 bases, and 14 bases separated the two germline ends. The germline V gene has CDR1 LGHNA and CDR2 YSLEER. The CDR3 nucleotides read TGCGCCAGCAGCCAAGAAGAGACAGCAGCTTACACTGAAGCTTTCTTT. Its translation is CASSQEETAAYTEAFF.

This CDR3 reads CASSVKVNSPLHF. CDR3 DNA: TGTGCCAGCAGCGTAAAGGTTAATTCACCCCTCCACTTT. The V gene is TRBV9, the J gene TRBJ1-6; no firm D call. The CDR3 is 13 amino acids. The V end was cut by 1 base, the J end by 6 bases, with 5 bases between. CDR1 is SGDLS and CDR2 is YYNGEE in the germline V gene. Full variable domain (rest looked up from reference TRBV9 and TRBJ1-6): DSGVTQTPKHLITATGQRVTLRCSPRSGDLSVYWYQQSLDQGLQFLIQYYNGEERAKGNILERFSAQQFPDLHSELNLSSLELGDSALYFCASSVKVNSPLHFGNGTRLTVT.

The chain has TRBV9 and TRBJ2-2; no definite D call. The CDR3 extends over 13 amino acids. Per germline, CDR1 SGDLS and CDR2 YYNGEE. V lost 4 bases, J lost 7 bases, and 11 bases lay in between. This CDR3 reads CASSPLRDGELFF. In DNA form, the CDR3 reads TGTGCCAGCAGCCCCCTTCGTGACGGGGAGCTGTTTTTT.

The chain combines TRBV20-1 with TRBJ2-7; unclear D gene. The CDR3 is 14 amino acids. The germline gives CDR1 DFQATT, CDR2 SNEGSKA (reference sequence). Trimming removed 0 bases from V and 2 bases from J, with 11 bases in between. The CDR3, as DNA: TGCAGTGCTAGAGATCAGGAGATACCCTACGAGCAGTACTTC. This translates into CSARDQEIPYEQYF.

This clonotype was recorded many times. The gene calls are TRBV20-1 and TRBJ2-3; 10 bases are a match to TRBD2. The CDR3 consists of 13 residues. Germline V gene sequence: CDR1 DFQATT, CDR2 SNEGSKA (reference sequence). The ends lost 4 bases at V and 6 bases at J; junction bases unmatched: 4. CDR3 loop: CSAIAGGSDTQYF. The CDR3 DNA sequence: TGCAGTGCTATAGCGGGGGGTAGCGATACGCAGTATTTT.

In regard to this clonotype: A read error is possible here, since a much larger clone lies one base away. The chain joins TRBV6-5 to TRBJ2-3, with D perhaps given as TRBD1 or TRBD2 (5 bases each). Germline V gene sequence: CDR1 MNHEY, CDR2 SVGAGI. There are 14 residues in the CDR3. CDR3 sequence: CASSLPGRTDAQYF. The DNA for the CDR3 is TGTGCCAGCAGTTTGCCGGGGCGCACAGATGCGCAGTATTTT.

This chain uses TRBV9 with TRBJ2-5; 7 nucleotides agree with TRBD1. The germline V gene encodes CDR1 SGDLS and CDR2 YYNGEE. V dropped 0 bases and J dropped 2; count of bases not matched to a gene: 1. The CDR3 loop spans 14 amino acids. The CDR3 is CASSVAQGQETQYF. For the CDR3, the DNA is TGTGCCAGCAGCGTAGCACAGGGGCAAGAGACCCAGTACTTC. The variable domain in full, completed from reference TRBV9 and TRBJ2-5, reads DSGVTQTPKHLITATGQRVTLRCSPRSGDLSVYWYQQSLDQGLQFLIQYYNGEERAKGNILERFSAQQFPDLHSELNLSSLELGDSALYFCASSVAQGQETQYFGPGTRLLVL.